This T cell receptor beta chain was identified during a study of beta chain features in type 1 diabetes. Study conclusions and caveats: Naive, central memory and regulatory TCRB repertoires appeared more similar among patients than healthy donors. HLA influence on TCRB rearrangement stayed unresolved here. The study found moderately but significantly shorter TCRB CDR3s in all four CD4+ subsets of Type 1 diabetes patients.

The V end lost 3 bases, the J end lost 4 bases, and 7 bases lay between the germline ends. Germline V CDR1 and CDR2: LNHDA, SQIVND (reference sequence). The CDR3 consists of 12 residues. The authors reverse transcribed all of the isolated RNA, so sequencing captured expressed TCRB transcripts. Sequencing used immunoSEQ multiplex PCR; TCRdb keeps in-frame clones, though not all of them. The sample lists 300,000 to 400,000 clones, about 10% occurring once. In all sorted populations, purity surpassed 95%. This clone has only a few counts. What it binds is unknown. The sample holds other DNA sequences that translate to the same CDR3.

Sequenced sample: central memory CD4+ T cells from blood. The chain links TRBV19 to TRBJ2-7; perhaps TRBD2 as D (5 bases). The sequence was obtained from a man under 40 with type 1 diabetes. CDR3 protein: CASSMRGYEQYF. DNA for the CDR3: TGTGCCAGTAGTATGCGAGGGTACGAGCAGTACTTC. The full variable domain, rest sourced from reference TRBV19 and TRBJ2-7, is DGGITQSPKYLFRKEGQNVTLSCEQNLNHDAMYWYRQDPGQGLRLIYYSQIVNDFQKGDIAEGYSVSREKKESFPLTVTSAQKNPTAFYLCASSMRGYEQYFGPGTRLTVT.